The table lists the clone carrying this TCR beta chain with a few counts. Version v3.0 of the immunoSEQ assay ran at survey level. Profiled with immunoSEQ multiplex PCR; TCRdb holds only in-frame clones, not every one. The table records some 27,000 clones, about 83% of them present only once. The entry originates in a study of long-term antiretroviral therapy in people with HIV. The CDR3 runs to 12 residues. The germline CDR1 and CDR2 sequences are SNHLY and FYNNEI. Trimming pared 2 bases from V and 10 bases from J, leaving 11 bases between. The genes are TRBV2 and TRBJ1-2; D is uncertain. The sequencing here drew on unsorted PBMCs, taken 0.4 years after starting antiretroviral therapy. The TCR was taken from a man between 18 and 29 years old with HIV. Here the CDR3 reads CASSEYRRNYTF. The CDR3 DNA sequence: TGTGCCAGCAGTGAATATAGGCGGAACTACACCTTC.